This TCR beta chain was identified in a study of tumor-infiltrating lymphocytes in primary liver carcinoma. The CDR3 is 21 residues long. CDR1 is SGHAT, CDR2 FQNNGV, per germline. Investigators took RNA and DNA out together from roughly 20-30 mg of unsorted bulk tissue. The authors sampled five separate regions per tumor. Total RNA amounting to roughly 480 ng was the source from which TCR beta cDNA was made with a constant-region primer. A slightly modified ARM-PCR protocol with three nested multiplex PCR rounds produced these TCR beta libraries. Use of TRBV1-TRBV30 forward primers with a C-beta reverse primer characterized the first two PCR rounds, which lasted around 10 cycles each. TCRdb redid the calling of the multiplex PCR reads with MiXCR, one entry per CDR3 protein. Among approximately 110,000 distinct CDR3 sequences listed, approximately 80% were seen once. Whole-study findings and limits: Tumor-adjacent and tumor-blood pairs shared a smaller degree of overlap than tumor region pairs. Tumors had a significantly higher top-250-clone fraction than blood (p = 0.039).

To note about this clonotype: No antigen is known for it. Relative to the germline gene, one junction end is altered; a read error may explain this.

V is TRBV11-2 and J is TRBJ2-6; D might be TRBD2 (6 bases). Sequenced sample: liver tumor tissue from sampling region 3. Regarding subset: tumor region T3, left-lateral pole. The receptor was isolated from a man in his forties with primary liver carcinoma and hepatitis B virus infection. The CDR3 DNA reads TGTGCCAACAGCATGGGGGGAGACAGAGGCATTTCCCTCTCTGGGGTCAACGTCCTGACTTTC. Translating gives CANSMGGDRGISLSGVNVLTF.